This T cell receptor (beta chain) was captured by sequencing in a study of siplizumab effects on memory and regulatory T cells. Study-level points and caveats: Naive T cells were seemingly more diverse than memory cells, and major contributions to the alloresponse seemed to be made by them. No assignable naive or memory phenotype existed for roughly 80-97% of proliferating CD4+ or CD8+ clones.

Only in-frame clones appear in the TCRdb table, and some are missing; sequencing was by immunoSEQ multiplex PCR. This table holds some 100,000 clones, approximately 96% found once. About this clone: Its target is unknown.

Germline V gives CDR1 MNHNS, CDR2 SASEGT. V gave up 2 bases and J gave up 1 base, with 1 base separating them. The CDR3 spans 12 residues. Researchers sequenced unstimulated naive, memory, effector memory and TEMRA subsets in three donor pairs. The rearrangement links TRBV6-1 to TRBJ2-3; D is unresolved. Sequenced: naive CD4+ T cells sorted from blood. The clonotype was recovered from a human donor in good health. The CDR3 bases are TGTGCCAGCAGTGAACGCACAGATACGCAGTATTTT. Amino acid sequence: CASSERTDTQYF.